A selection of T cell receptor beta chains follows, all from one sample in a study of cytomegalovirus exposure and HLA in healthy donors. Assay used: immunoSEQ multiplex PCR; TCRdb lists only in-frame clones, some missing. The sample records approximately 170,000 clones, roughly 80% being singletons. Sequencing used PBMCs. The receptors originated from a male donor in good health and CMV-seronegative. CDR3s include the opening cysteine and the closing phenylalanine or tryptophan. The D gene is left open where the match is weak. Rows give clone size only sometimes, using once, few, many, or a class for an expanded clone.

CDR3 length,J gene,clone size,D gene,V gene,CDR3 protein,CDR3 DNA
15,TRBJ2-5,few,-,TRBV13,CASSQYSSAQETQYF,TGTGCCAGCAGCCAATACTCTAGCGCCCAAGAGACCCAGTACTTC
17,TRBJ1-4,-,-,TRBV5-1,CASSLTSPYATNEKLFF,TGCGCCAGCAGCCTAACTAGCCCTTACGCAACTAATGAAAAACTGTTTTTT
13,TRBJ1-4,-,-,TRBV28,CASSLDNFEKLFF,TGTGCCAGCAGTTTAGACAATTTTGAAAAACTGTTTTTT
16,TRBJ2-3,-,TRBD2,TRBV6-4,CASSGAAGGDTDTQYF,TGTGCCAGCAGTGGGGCAGCGGGAGGCGACACAGATACGCAGTATTTT
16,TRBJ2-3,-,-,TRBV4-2,CASSQDAAGGTDTQYF,TGTGCCAGCAGCCAAGATGCCGCAGGGGGGACAGATACGCAGTATTTT
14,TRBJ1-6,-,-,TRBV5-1,CASSLGTTSSPLHF,TGCGCCAGCAGCTTGGGGACAACCTCTAGTCCCCTCCACTTT
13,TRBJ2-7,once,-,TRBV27,CASSLQGTYEQYF,TGTGCCAGCAGTTTACAGGGAACCTACGAGCAGTACTTC
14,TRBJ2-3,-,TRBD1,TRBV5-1,CASSGTGSTDTQYF,TGCGCCAGCAGCGGGACAGGTAGCACAGATACGCAGTATTTT
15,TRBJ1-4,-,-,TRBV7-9,CASSLHPGPNEKLFF,TGTGCCAGCAGCTTACACCCAGGGCCAAATGAAAAACTGTTTTTT
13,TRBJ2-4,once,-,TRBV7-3,CASSLESGDIQYF,TGTGCCAGCAGCTTAGAGTCAGGGGACATTCAGTACTTC
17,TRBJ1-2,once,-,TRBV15,CATSREWYFGGNYGYTF,TGTGCCACCAGCAGAGAGTGGTATTTCGGCGGAAACTATGGCTACACCTTC
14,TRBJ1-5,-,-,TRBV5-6,CASSLGGNNQPQHF,TGTGCCAGCAGCTTAGGGGGTAACAATCAGCCCCAGCATTTT